The 20 T cell receptor beta chains presented below share a single source sample, sequenced in a study of neoadjuvant nivolumab and ipilimumab in lung cancer. Clones were sequenced by immunoSEQ multiplex PCR, and TCRdb holds only the in-frame ones, with some missing. The table records tens of thousands of clones, about 85% of them present only once. The material sequenced was peripheral blood, taken before neoadjuvant nivolumab, alone or with ipilimumab. Receptors originate from an adult with non-small cell lung cancer.

The J gene is TRBJ2-5, the V gene TRBV2; D ambiguous. CDR3 length: 15 residues. In germline, CDR1 is SNHLY, CDR2 FYNNEI. V lost 3 bases, J lost 4 bases, and 15 bases lay in between. CDR3 sequence (DNA): TGTGCCAGCAGTGAGCTCAGAGGAGCGAGAGAGACCCAGTACTTC. Protein sequence: CASSELRGARETQYF.

V gene TRBV5-5 combines with J gene TRBJ2-7; the D is unclear. The CDR3 length is 17 residues. CDR1 is SGHKS and CDR2 is YYEKEE in the germline V gene (reference sequence). V dropped 0 bases and J dropped 5 bases, with 21 bases sitting between them. The DNA for the CDR3 is TGTGCCAGCAGCTTGGAAGGGAAACTTTGGACCTTTAACGAGCAGTACTTC. Protein sequence: CASSLEGKLWTFNEQYF.

The CDR3 coding sequence is TGTGCCAGCTCACCTTTACAGGTGCCCCAAGAGACCCAGTACTTC. It specifies CASSPLQVPQETQYF. This chain joins TRBV18 and TRBJ2-5, with D perhaps matching TRBD1 (5 bases). This CDR3 contains 15 residues. Germline V gene data show CDR1 as KGHSH and CDR2 as LQKENI. Trimming pared 3 bases from V and 1 base from J, leaving 12 bases between.

This sequence joins TRBV9 and TRBJ1-2; D might be TRBD1 (5 bases). This CDR3 region has 13 residues. The germline CDR1 and CDR2 sequences are SGDLS and YYNGEE. Trimming removed 0 bases from V and 7 bases from J, with 10 bases in between. The chain's CDR3 is CASSVAGQGGYTF. In DNA form, the CDR3 reads TGTGCCAGCAGCGTAGCCGGGCAGGGTGGCTACACCTTC.

This rearrangement joins TRBV7-2 to TRBJ1-6; the match to TRBD1 covers 9 bases. Looked up from germline, CDR1 is SGHTA and CDR2 is FQGNSA. V lost 6 bases, J lost 7 bases, and 7 bases stayed unmatched. The CDR3 is made up of 15 amino acids. CDR3 amino acids: CASRTGTGSNSPLHF. CDR3 nucleotides: TGTGCCAGCAGGACAGGGACAGGGTCAAATTCACCCCTCCACTTT. The full variable domain, in which reference TRBV7-2 and TRBJ1-6 provide the parts outside the CDR3, is GAGVSQSPSNKVTEKGKDVELRCDPISGHTALYWYRQSLGQGLEFLIYFQGNSAPDKSGLPSDRFSAERTGGSVSTLTIQRTQQEDSAVYLCASRTGTGSNSPLHFGNGTRLTVT.

The chain carries TRBV19 and TRBJ1-1, with D unclear. CDR3 length: 13 residues. V lost 2 bases and J lost 1, with 5 bases in between. The germline V gene encodes CDR1 LNHDA and CDR2 SQIVND (reference sequence). CDR3 residues: CASSISRNTEAFF. The CDR3, as DNA: TGTGCCAGTAGTATAAGCAGGAACACTGAAGCTTTCTTT.

In DNA, the CDR3 is TGCGCCAGCAGCCCCTCGCCGCGGGGGGCTCAAGAGACCCAGTACTTC. Its translation: CASSPSPRGAQETQYF. The chain combines TRBV4-1 with TRBJ2-5; the match to TRBD2 covers 8 bases. CDR1 and CDR2 (germline): MGHRA, YSYEKL. The CDR3 is made up of 16 amino acids. V lost 4 bases, J lost 2 bases, and 9 bases stayed unmatched.

The CDR3 spells CASSPPVQETQYF. The CDR3 region has the DNA TGTGCCAGCTCACCACCAGTCCAAGAGACCCAGTACTTC. The chain links TRBV18 to TRBJ2-5; D is ambiguous. From germline, CDR1 is KGHSH and CDR2 LQKENI. Trimming cost V 0 bases and J 1 base, with 3 bases left between them. CDR3 size: 13 residues.

This clone was seen a single time. The chain employs TRBV2 and TRBJ1-5; weak D call: TRBD1 (5 bases). Germline loops: CDR1 SNHLY, CDR2 FYNNEI. CDR3 length: 15 amino acids. Trimming stripped 3 bases from V and 2 bases from J, with 11 bases between. CDR3 loop: CASSEEGIGNQPQHF. The CDR3 DNA follows: TGTGCCAGCAGTGAGGAGGGGATTGGCAATCAGCCCCAGCATTTT.

This rearrangement joins TRBV5-1 to TRBJ2-1, with 14 bases that match TRBD2. V shed 0 bases, J shed 1 base, and the junction held 0 bases outside the gene matches. Germline values: CDR1 SGHRS, CDR2 YFSETQ. This CDR3 contains 17 residues. The CDR3: CASSLGTSGGSYNEQFF. Here the CDR3 DNA reads TGCGCCAGCAGCTTGGGGACTAGCGGGGGGTCCTACAATGAGCAGTTCTTC.

This clone has just a few counts. V is TRBV19 and J is TRBJ2-3; perhaps TRBD1 as D (5 bases). V lost 5 bases and J 3 bases, leaving 12 bases between the germline ends. CDR3 length equals 14 residues. Germline CDR1 reads LNHDA; CDR2 reads SQIVND (reference sequence). CDR3: CASSEDTWTDTQYF. Written as DNA, the CDR3 is TGTGCCAGTAGTGAGGACACTTGGACAGATACGCAGTATTTT.

The CDR3 spells CASSRQSLGTYEQYF. CDR3 DNA sequence: TGTGCCAGCAGTCGACAGTCCCTCGGGACCTACGAGCAGTACTTC. V and J are TRBV6-1 and TRBJ2-7; D might be TRBD1 or TRBD2, each matching 5 bases. This CDR3 region has 15 residues. Deletions cut 5 bases from V and 2 bases from J, with 16 bases between. Per germline, CDR1 MNHNS and CDR2 SASEGT.

The chain combines TRBV9 with TRBJ2-7, with D hard to call. Germline values: CDR1 SGDLS, CDR2 YYNGEE. V was shortened by 0 bases and J by 0 bases, with 7 bases between the two germline ends. This CDR3 is built from 14 residues. CDR3 sequence reads: CASSVDSSSYEQYF. The DNA for the CDR3 is TGTGCCAGCAGCGTAGACAGTAGCTCCTACGAGCAGTACTTC.

V gene TRBV4-2 combines with J gene TRBJ1-6; TRBD1 agrees at 8 bases. This CDR3 contains 15 residues. With V trimmed by 4 bases and J by 10 bases, 9 bases remained unmatched. Per germline, CDR1 LGHNA and CDR2 YNFKEQ. This CDR3 is CASSPETGGMSPLHF. The CDR3 DNA follows: TGTGCCAGCAGCCCCGAAACAGGGGGTATGTCACCCCTCCACTTT.

The rearrangement uses TRBV7-9 and TRBJ2-7; 8 nucleotides match TRBD1. V trimming: 5 bases; J trimming: 7 bases; junction bases outside the gene matches: 25. CDR3 length: 19 amino acids. Germline CDR1 is SEHNR and CDR2 is FQNEAQ (reference sequence). The DNA of the CDR3 is TGTGCCAGCAGCAGAGAAATCCCCCTACCCGGGACAGGATCGAGGGAGCAGTACTTC. Protein sequence: CASSREIPLPGTGSREQYF.

The chain combines TRBV5-1 with TRBJ2-3; 9 bases map to TRBD1. CDR1 is SGHRS and CDR2 is YFSETQ in the germline V gene. J gave up 0 bases and V 5 bases, and 4 bases lay outside the gene matches. This CDR3 contains 15 residues. This CDR3 is CASSLQGASTDTQYF. DNA of the CDR3: TGCGCCAGCAGTCTACAGGGGGCAAGCACAGATACGCAGTATTTT. Full variable domain (remainder filled in from reference TRBV5-1 and TRBJ2-3): KAGVTQTPRYLIKTRGQQVTLSCSPISGHRSVSWYQQTPGQGLQFLFEYFSETQRNKGNFPGRFSGRQFSNSRSEMNVSTLELGDSALYLCASSLQGASTDTQYFGPGTRLTVL.

This rearrangement joins TRBV9 to TRBJ1-3; the D is unclear. The length of the CDR3 is 12 residues. V was shortened by 1 base and J by 6 bases, with 5 bases between the two germline ends. In germline, CDR1 is SGDLS, CDR2 YYNGEE. The CDR3 loop reads CASSVSENTIYF. Here the CDR3 DNA reads TGTGCCAGCAGCGTATCGGAAAACACCATATATTTT.

This clone came up once. The V call is TRBV18, the J call TRBJ2-7, with 9 bases identical to TRBD1. V gave up 6 bases and J gave up 1 base; unmatched junction bases: 4. This CDR3 has 14 residues. Germline CDR1 is KGHSH and CDR2 is LQKENI. The CDR3 spells CASSSGTGSYEQYF. The CDR3 DNA follows: TGTGCCAGCTCTTCCGGGACAGGGTCCTACGAGCAGTACTTC.

The genes are TRBV9 and TRBJ1-1; a weak D match, TRBD1 (6 bases). The CDR3 extends over 15 amino acids. The V and J ends lost 4 bases and 1 base respectively, with 14 bases between them. The germline V gene has CDR1 SGDLS and CDR2 YYNGEE. This CDR3 reads CASSPSPTGNTEAFF. For the CDR3, the DNA is TGTGCCAGCAGCCCTTCCCCGACAGGGAACACTGAAGCTTTCTTT.

This clone was seen a handful of times. The rearrangement joins TRBV15 to TRBJ2-2, with 8 bases fitting TRBD1. The CDR3 has 17 amino acids. The germline V gene encodes CDR1 LNHNV and CDR2 YYDKDF (reference sequence). The V segment lost 1 base and the J segment 6 bases; nucleotides outside the gene matches: 10. The CDR3 loop is CATSRGTGTGQAGELFF. CDR3 DNA sequence: TGTGCCACCAGCAGAGGAACCGGGACAGGTCAGGCCGGGGAGCTGTTTTTT.